This T cell receptor beta chain was captured in a study of early T cells in non-severe SARS-CoV-2 infection. Across the study: Sequencing input comprised bulk RNA from unsorted whole blood; chain pairing was not available.

This clonotype was detected ten times or more. Its antigen is currently unknown. Regarding the study as a whole: A preference for anti-spike CD8 responses marked VDJdb matching, which missed private and CD4 specificities.

The TCR library protocol attached unique molecular identifiers to the individual cDNA molecules. TCRdb ran MiXCR on the 5' RACE reads and lists one entry per CDR3 protein. Among approximately 48,000 distinct CDR3 sequences listed, about a tenth were seen once. The sequenced sample was whole blood. The sequence was collected from an adult who was a healthcare worker with PCR-confirmed SARS-CoV-2 infection or an uninfected control (not recorded which).

The CDR3 sequence: CASSIGLAGGRTGELFF. The DNA for the CDR3 is TGTGCCAGCAGCATCGGACTAGCGGGAGGGCGTACCGGGGAGCTGTTTTTT. The chain is built from TRBV7-6 and TRBJ2-2, with 15 nucleotides matching TRBD2. The CDR3 has 17 residues. Germline-derived CDR1 and CDR2 are SGHVS and FNYEAQ. Germline trimming cut 5 bases from V and 5 bases from J; bases unmatched to any gene: 6.